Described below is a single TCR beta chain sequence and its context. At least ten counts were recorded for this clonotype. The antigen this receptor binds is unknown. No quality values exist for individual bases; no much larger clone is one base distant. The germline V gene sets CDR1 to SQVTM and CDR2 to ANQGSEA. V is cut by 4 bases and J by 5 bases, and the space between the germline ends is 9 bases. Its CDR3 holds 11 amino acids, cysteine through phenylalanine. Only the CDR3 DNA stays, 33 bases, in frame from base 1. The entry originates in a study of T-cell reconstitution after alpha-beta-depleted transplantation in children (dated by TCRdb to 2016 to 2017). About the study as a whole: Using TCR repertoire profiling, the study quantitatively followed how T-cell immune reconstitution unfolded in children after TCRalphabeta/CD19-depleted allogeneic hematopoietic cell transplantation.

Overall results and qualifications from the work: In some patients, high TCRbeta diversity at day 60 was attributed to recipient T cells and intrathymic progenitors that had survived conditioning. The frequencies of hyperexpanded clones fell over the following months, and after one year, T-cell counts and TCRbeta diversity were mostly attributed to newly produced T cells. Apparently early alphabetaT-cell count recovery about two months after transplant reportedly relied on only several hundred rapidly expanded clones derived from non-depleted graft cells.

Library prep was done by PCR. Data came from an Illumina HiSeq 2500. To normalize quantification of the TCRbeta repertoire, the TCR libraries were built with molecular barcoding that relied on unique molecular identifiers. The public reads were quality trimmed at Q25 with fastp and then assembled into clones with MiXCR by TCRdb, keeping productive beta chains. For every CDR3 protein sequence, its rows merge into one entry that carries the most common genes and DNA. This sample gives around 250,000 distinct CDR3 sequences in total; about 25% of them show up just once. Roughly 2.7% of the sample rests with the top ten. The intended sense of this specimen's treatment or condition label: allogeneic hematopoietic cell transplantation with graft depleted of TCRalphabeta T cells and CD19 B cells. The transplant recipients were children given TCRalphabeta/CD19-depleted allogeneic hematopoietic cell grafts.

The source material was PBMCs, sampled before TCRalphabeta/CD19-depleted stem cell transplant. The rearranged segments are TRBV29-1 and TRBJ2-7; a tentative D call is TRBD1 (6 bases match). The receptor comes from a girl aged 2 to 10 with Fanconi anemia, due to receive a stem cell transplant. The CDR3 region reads CSVGEGDEQYF. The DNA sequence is TGCAGCGTTGGTGAGGGGGACGAGCAGTACTTC.